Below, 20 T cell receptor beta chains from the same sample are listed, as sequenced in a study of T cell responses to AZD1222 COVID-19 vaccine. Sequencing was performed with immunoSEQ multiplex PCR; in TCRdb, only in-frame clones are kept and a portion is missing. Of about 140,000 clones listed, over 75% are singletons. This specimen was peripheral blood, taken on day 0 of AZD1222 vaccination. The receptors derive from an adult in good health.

This chain's CDR3 is CASSYGGAGTDTQYF. CDR3 in DNA: TGTGCCAGCAGTTATGGGGGGGCGGGCACAGATACGCAGTATTTT. The chain has TRBV6-5 and TRBJ2-3, with D possibly TRBD2 on 7 matching bases. The CDR3 is 15 amino acids. Per the germline V gene, CDR1 is MNHEY and CDR2 is SVGAGI. V was cut by 3 bases and J by 1 base, with 11 bases left in between.

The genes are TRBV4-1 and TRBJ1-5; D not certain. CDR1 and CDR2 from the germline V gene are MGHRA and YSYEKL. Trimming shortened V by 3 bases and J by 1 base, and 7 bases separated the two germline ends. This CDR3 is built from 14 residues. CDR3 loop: CASSQEGSNQPQHF. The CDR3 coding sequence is TGCGCCAGCAGCCAGGAGGGAAGCAATCAGCCCCAGCATTTT.

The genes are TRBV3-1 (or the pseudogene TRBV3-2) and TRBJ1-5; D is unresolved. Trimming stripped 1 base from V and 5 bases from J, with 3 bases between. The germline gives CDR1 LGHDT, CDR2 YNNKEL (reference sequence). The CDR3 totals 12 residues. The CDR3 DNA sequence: TGTGCCAGCAGCCAAGGGGATCAGCCCCAGCATTTT. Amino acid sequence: CASSQGDQPQHF.

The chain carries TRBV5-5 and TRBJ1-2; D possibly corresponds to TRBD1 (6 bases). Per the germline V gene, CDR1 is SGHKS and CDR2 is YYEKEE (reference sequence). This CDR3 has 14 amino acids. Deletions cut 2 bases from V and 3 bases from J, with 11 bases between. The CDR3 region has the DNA TGTGCCAGCAGCTTCGCGGGGGCGGACTATGGCTACACCTTC. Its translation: CASSFAGADYGYTF.

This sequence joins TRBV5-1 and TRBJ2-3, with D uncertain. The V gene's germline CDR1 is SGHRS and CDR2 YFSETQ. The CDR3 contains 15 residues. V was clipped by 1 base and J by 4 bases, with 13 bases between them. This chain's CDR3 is CASSLLTPLADTQYF. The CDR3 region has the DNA TGCGCCAGCAGCTTGCTGACTCCCCTGGCAGATACGCAGTATTTT.

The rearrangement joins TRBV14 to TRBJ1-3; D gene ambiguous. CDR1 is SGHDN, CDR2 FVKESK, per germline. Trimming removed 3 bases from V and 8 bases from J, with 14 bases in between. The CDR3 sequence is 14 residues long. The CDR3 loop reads CASSHGPKLHTIYF. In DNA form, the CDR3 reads TGTGCCAGCAGCCACGGACCCAAGTTGCACACCATATATTTT. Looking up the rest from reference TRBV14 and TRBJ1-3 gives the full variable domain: EAGVTQFPSHSVIEKGQTVTLRCDPISGHDNLYWYRRVMGKEIKFLLHFVKESKQDESGMPNNRFLAERTGGTYSTLKVQPAELEDSGVYFCASSHGPKLHTIYFGEGSWLTVV.

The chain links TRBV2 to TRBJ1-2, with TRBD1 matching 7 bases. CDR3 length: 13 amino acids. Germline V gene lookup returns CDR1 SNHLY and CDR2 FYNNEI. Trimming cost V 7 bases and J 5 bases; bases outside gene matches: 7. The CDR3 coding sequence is TGTGCCAGCACCGGACAGGCCCTTTATGGCTACACCTTC. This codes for CASTGQALYGYTF.

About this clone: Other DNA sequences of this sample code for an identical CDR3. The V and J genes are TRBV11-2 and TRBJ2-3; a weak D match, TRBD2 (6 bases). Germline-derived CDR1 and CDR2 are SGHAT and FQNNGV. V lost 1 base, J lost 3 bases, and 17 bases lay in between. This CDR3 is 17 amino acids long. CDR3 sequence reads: CASSLGGSGGYTDTQYF. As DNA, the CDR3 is TGTGCCAGCAGCTTAGGAGGGTCCGGGGGTTATACAGATACGCAGTATTTT.

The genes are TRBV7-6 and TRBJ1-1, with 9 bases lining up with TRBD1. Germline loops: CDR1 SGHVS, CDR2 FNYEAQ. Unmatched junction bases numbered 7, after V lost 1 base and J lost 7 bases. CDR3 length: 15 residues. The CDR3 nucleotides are TGTGCCAGCAGCTTAGAGAGGACAGGGGTGGATGAAGCTTTCTTT. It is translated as CASSLERTGVDEAFF.

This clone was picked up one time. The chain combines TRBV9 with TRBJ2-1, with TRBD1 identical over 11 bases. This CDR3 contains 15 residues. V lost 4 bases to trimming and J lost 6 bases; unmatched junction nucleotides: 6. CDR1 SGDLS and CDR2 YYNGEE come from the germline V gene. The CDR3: CASSPWDRGVNEQFF. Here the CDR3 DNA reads TGTGCCAGCAGCCCGTGGGACAGGGGGGTCAATGAGCAGTTCTTC.

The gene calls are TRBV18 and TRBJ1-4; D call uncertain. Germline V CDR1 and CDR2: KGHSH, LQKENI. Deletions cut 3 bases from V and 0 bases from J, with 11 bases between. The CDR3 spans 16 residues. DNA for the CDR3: TGTGCCAGCTCACCGAGACCGCAAGCAACTAATGAAAAACTGTTTTTT. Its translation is CASSPRPQATNEKLFF.

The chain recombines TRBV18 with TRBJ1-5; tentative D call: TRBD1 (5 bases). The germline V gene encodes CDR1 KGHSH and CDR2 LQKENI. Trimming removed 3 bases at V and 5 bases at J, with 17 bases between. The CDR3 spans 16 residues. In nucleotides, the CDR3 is TGTGCCAGCTCACCCGTGGCAAGGGGTCGAGATCAGCCCCAGCATTTT. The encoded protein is CASSPVARGRDQPQHF.

CDR3 DNA: TGTGCCAGCAGGCGACAGGGGAAAAACTATGGCTACACCTTC. Translated: CASRRQGKNYGYTF. V gene TRBV6-5 combines with J gene TRBJ1-2; 8 bases agree with TRBD1. V trimming: 6 bases; J trimming: 2 bases; junction bases outside the gene matches: 5. Germline assignment: CDR1 MNHEY and CDR2 SVGAGI. The CDR3 has 14 residues.

DNA for the CDR3: TGTGCCAGCGCACGGGCGGTTGGCGCTGAAGCTTTCTTT. Translating it yields CASARAVGAEAFF. The rearrangement uses TRBV18 and TRBJ1-1; no definite D call. The CDR3 totals 13 residues. Germline V gene lookup returns CDR1 KGHSH and CDR2 LQKENI. Trimming pared 8 bases from V and 6 bases from J, leaving 16 bases between.

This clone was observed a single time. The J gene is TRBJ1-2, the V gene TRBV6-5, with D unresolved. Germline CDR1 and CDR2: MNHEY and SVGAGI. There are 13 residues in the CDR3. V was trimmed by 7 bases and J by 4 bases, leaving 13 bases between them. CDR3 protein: CASIGRSSYGYTF. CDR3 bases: TGTGCCAGCATCGGACGGTCAAGCTATGGCTACACCTTC.

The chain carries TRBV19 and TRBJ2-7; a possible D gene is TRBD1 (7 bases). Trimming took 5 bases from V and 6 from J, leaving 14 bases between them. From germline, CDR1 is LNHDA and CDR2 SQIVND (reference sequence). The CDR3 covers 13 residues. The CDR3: CASSSNRGGEQYF. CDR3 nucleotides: TGTGCCAGTAGTTCGAACAGGGGAGGCGAGCAGTACTTC.

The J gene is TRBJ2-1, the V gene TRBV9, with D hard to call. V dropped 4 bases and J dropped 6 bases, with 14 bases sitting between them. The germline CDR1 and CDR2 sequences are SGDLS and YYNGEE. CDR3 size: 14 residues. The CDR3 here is CASSSPLAPNEQFF. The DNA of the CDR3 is TGTGCCAGCAGCTCTCCATTAGCTCCCAATGAGCAGTTCTTC.

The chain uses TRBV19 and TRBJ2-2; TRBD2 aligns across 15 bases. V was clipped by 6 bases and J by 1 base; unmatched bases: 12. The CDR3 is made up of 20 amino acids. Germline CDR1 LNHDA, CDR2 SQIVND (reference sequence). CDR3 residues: CASSTGLAGGLGQNTGELFF. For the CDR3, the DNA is TGTGCCAGTAGCACGGGACTAGCGGGAGGTTTGGGGCAGAACACCGGGGAGCTGTTTTTT.

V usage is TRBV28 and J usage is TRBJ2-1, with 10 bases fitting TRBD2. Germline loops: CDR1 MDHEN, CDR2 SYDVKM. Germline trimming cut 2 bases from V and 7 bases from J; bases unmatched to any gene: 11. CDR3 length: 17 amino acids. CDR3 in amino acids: CASSLRGLANVGNEQFF. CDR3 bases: TGTGCCAGCAGTTTAAGGGGACTAGCGAATGTGGGAAATGAGCAGTTCTTC.

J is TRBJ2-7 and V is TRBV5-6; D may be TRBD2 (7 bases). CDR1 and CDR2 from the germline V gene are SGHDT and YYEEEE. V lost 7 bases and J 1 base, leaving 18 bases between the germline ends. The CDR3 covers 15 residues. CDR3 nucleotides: TGTGCCAGCCACTGGGGGGGGCCTGGGTCCTACGAGCAGTACTTC. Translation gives CASHWGGPGSYEQYF.